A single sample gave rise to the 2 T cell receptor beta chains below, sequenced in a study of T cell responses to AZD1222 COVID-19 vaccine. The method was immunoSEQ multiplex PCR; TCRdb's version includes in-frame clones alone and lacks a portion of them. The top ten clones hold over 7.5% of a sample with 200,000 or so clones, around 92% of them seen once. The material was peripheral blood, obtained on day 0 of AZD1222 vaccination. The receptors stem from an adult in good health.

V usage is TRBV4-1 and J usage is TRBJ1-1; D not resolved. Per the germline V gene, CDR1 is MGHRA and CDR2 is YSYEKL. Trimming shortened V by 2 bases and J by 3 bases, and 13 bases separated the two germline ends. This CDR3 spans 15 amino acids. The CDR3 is CASSQTGLFDTEAFF. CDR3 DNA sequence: TGCGCCAGCAGCCAAACCGGGCTGTTCGACACTGAAGCTTTCTTT.

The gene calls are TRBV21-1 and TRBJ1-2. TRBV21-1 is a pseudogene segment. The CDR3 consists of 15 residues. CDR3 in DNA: TGTGCCAGCAACAAAGCCCCTGGACGGCTCTATGGCTACACCTTC. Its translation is CASNKAPGRLYGYTF.